This TCR beta chain came from a study of preoperative IRX-2 immunotherapy in early breast cancer. The data were produced by immunoSEQ multiplex PCR, yet TCRdb's version contains in-frame clones alone and is incomplete. The table has 20,000 to 30,000 clones, 80% to 90% seen once. Germline V gene sequence: CDR1 MNHEY, CDR2 SVGAGI. V was clipped by 4 bases and J by 4 bases, with 10 bases between them. The CDR3 is 13 amino acids. Treatment of the sample: preoperative locoregional IRX-2 cytokine immunotherapy. Samples came from a phase Ib trial of preoperative locoregional IRX-2 cytokine immunotherapy. This clone was recorded only once.

Sequenced material: tumor tissue, taken after IRX-2 immunotherapy. The clonotype originates from a human donor with breast cancer. The rearrangement joins TRBV6-5 to TRBJ1-1, with D hard to call. The CDR3 DNA sequence: TGTGCCAGCAGTTCGAGGGTCGGCACTGAAGCTTTCTTT. It translates to CASSSRVGTEAFF.